The rows below give T cell receptor beta chains drawn from one sample of a study of blood T cell repertoires in COVID-19. Sequencing used immunoSEQ multiplex PCR; TCRdb keeps in-frame clones, though not all of them. In the table there are fewer than 400,000 clones, just over 85% of which are singletons. Specimen: PBMCs or T cells enriched from blood (not recorded which). These receptors originate from a man under 40 who had recovered from COVID-19. The CDR3 runs from the conserved cysteine through the conserved F or W. The D gene is left open where the match is weak. Size tells how often a clone was seen (once, few, many) or the class of an expanded clone, and some rows leave it out.

TRBV29-1	TRBJ1-1	-	-	TGCAGCGTTGCACAGGTTGAAGCTTTCTTT	CSVAQVEAFF
TRBV5-1	TRBJ2-3	-	TRBD2	TGCGCCAGCAGCTTGGCATTTATGGTAGCGGGGAGCACAGATACGCAGTATTTT	CASSLAFMVAGSTDTQYF
TRBV11-2	TRBJ1-4	-	TRBD1	TGTGCCAGCAGCTTGGACAGGGGTGCGGGGAAACTGTTTTTT	CASSLDRGAGKLFF
TRBV7-9	TRBJ2-1	once	TRBD2	TGTGCCAGCAGCCCACCCCTAGCGGGGGGTATGAATGAGCAGTTCTTC	CASSPPLAGGMNEQFF
TRBV14	TRBJ1-6	-	-	TGTGCCAGCAGCCAAGTCCGGGGAGTATCCTATAATTCACCCCTCCACTTT	CASSQVRGVSYNSPLHF
TRBV5-1	TRBJ1-4	-	-	TGCGCCAGACGAGACGGGGGTTTCGGGGAAAAACTGTTTTTT	CARRDGGFGEKLFF
TRBV19	TRBJ2-6	-	-	TGTGCCAGTAGTGATTTGACAGCTCCTGGGGCCAACGTCCTGACTTTC	CASSDLTAPGANVLTF
TRBV6-6	TRBJ1-1	-	TRBD1	TGTGCCAGCAGTCCCTGGGACAGAACCATGAACACTGAAGCTTTCTTT	CASSPWDRTMNTEAFF
TRBV6-4	TRBJ2-1	-	TRBD2	TGTGCCAGCAGTGAACTAGCGGGGGAGGGACATGAGCAGTTCTTC	CASSELAGEGHEQFF
TRBV24-1	TRBJ2-1	-	-	TGTGCCACCAGTGATCAGGGCCGGAGCTCCTACAATGAGCAGTTCTTC	CATSDQGRSSYNEQFF
TRBV5-1	TRBJ2-3	-	TRBD2	TGCGCCAGCCGGGGACTAGCGGGACTCACAGATACGCAGTATTTT	CASRGLAGLTDTQYF
TRBV7-9	TRBJ1-3	few	-	TGTGCCAGCAGCCGTACTGGGGGGGTCTCTGGAAACACCATATATTTT	CASSRTGGVSGNTIYF
TRBV7-2	TRBJ2-4	-	-	TGTGCCAGCAGCTTAGAATTGGGCGGGCGGGCCAAAAACATTCAGTACTTC	CASSLELGGRAKNIQYF
TRBV5-4	TRBJ1-2	-	TRBD1	TGTGCCAGCAGCTTGGCCTTGCAGGGGGCGATCTATGGCTACACCTTC	CASSLALQGAIYGYTF
TRBV24-1	TRBJ2-7	-	TRBD1	TGTGCCACCAGTGACGACAGGGTCTACCACGAGCAGTACTTC	CATSDDRVYHEQYF
TRBV7-8	TRBJ1-2	-	TRBD1	TGTGCCAGCAGCTCAGGGGGCCCCTATGGCTACACCTTC	CASSSGGPYGYTF
TRBV6-5	TRBJ2-7	-	TRBD2	TGTGCCAGCTGGTCTGTTGCGGGAGGTCGCTACGAGCAGTACTTC	CASWSVAGGRYEQYF
TRBV7-9	TRBJ1-2	-	-	TGTGCCAGCAGCTTAGAGGGGCGGGGTGGCTACACCTTC	CASSLEGRGGYTF
TRBV6-5	TRBJ1-6	-	TRBD1	TGTGCCAGCAGTTGGGTATCAGGGGGCCCAGGTGCACCCCTCCACTTT	CASSWVSGGPGAPLHF
TRBV4-1	TRBJ1-1	-	-	TGCGCCAGCAGCCCGAGGCGGGATAGGGGGAACACTGAAGCTTTCTTT	CASSPRRDRGNTEAFF
TRBV7-2	TRBJ2-7	-	TRBD2	TGTGCCAGCAGCTCGGGACTAGCGGGGGAGCAGTACTTC	CASSSGLAGEQYF
TRBV5-4	TRBJ2-5	-	-	TGTGCCAGCAGCCGCGGTCTTAAAGAGACCCAGTACTTC	CASSRGLKETQYF
TRBV28	TRBJ1-2	-	-	TGTGCCAGCAGTTTATTCGCAGAAAACTATGGCTACACCTTC	CASSLFAENYGYTF
TRBV28	TRBJ1-4	-	-	TGTGCCAGCTCCGACAGGATTTCCGAAAAACTGTTTTTT	CASSDRISEKLFF
TRBV6-1	TRBJ2-6	few	-	TGTGCCAGCAGTGACAGGGGCCTTAGCTCTGGGGCCAACGTCCTGACTTTC	CASSDRGLSSGANVLTF
TRBV25-1	TRBJ2-7	-	TRBD1	TGTGCCAGCAGTGACTCAGGACAGGGGGTCCAGAGCTCCTACGAGCAGTACTTC	CASSDSGQGVQSSYEQYF
TRBV28	TRBJ2-2	-	-	TGTGCGGCCATCGGGGGATTCAGGGAGCTGTTTTTT	CAAIGGFRELFF